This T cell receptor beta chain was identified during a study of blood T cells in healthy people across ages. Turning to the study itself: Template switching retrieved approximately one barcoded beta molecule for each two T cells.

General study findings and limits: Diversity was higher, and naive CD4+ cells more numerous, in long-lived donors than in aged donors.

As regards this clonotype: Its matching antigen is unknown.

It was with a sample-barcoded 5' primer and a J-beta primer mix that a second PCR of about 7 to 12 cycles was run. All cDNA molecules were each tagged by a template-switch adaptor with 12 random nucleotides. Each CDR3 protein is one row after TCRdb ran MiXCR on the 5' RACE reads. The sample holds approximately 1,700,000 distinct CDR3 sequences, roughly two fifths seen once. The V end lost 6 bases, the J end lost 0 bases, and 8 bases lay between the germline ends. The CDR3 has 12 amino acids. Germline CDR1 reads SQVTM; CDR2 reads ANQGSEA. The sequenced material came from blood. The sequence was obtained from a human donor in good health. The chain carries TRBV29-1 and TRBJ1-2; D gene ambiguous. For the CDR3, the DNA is TGCAGCGTCGAGGAGTCTAACTATGGCTACACCTTC. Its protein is CSVEESNYGYTF.